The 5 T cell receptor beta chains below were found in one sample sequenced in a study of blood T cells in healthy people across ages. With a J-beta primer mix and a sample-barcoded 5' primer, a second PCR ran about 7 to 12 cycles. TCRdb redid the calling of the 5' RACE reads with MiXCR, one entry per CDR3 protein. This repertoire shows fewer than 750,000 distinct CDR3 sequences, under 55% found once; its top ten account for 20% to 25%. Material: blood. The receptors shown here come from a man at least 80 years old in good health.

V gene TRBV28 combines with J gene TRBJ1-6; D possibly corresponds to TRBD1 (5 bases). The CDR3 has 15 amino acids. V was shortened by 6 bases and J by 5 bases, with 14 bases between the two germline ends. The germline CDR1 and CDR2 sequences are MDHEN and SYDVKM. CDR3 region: CASSHRTPDNSPLHF. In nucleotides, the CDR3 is TGTGCCAGCAGCCATCGGACACCGGATAATTCACCCCTCCACTTT.

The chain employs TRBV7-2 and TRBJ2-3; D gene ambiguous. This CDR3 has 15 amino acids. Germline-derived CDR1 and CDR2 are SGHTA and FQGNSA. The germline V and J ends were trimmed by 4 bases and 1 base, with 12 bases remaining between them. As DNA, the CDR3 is TGTGCCAGCAGCTCTCGAAGATACGGCACAGATACGCAGTATTTT. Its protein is CASSSRRYGTDTQYF.

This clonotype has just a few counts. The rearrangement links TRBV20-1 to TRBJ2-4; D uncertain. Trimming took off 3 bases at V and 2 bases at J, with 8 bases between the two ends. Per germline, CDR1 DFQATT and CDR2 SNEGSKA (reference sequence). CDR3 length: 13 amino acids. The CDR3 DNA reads TGCAGTGCTAGTGTTGCAACCAAAAACATTCAGTACTTC. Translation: CSASVATKNIQYF.

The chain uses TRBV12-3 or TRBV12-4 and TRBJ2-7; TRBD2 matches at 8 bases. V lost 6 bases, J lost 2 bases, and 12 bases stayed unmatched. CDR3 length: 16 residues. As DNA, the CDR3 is TGTGCCAGCAGCTCCAAGACCAGCGGGAGACCCTACGAGCAGTACTTC. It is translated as CASSSKTSGRPYEQYF.

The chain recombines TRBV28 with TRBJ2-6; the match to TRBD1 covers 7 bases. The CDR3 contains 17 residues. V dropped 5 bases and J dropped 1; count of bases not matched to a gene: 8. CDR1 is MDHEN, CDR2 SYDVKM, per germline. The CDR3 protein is CASSGTEGESGANVLTF. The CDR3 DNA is TGTGCCAGCAGTGGGACAGAGGGCGAATCTGGGGCCAACGTCCTGACTTTC. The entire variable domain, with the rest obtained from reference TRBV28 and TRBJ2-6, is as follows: DVKVTQSSRYLVKRTGEKVFLECVQDMDHENMFWYRQDPGLGLRLIYFSYDVKMKEKGDIPEGYSVSREKKERFSLILESASTNQTSMYLCASSGTEGESGANVLTFGAGSRLTVL.